The entry below gives a single T cell receptor beta chain sequence along with its context. No antigen is known for it. Base qualities are not recorded, but no much larger clone differs from it by a single base. These data are taken from a study of blood T cell repertoires in COVID-19 (dated by TCRdb to 2019 to 2021). Looking at the study overall: Collaborator samples came from the United States, Italy and Spain and covered acute and convalescent phases of COVID-19. The sample metadata nearly always contained a de-identified subject ID, COVID-19 status, age in years and sex. The repertoires were released in a freely available public database intended as a resource for research on the immune response to SARS-CoV-2. Deeply sampled blood TCRbeta repertoires from subjects exposed to, actively infected with, or recovered from COVID-19 were included in the dataset. The samples were drawn from two sources: the first 160 participants of the ongoing ImmuneRACE study, and about 1,300 subjects contributed by 6 global collaborators. The prospective study material was composed of cDNA or gDNA derived from T cells, B-cell-depleted T cells, or PBMCs. Where HLA class I and class II types were available, the types were taken from metadata supplied by the sample provider, not from assay-based typing. The paper as a whole reports these results and caveats: Clinical and demographic metadata were provided uncurated, with the amount varying by source and participant.

CDR1 and CDR2 (SGDLS, YYNGEE) derive from the germline V gene. The CDR3 starts with the cysteine, ends with the phenylalanine, and has 15 residues. The read is trimmed to its CDR3 DNA, 45 bases read in frame from base 1. The trim is 0 bases for V and 5 bases for J, with a gap of 11 bases between the germline ends. Each collaborating institution followed its own protocols to collect whole blood in K2EDTA tubes. Collaborator samples were shipped for TCRbeta analysis as frozen whole blood, isolated PBMCs, or DNA extracted from either sample type. TCRbeta CDR3 regions were amplified from genomic DNA using the immunoSEQ Assay, a bias-controlled multiplex PCR. Processing in the source paper ran as follows. The number of nucleated cells in each sample was estimated by amplification of reference gene primers within the assay. To quantify the absolute abundance of each unique TCRbeta CDR3 rearrangement, sequence reads were collapsed and filtered. Productive Simpson clonality was computed per sample as the square root of Simpson's diversity index over productive rearrangements. Sourced from immuneACCESS, this table was stored by TCRdb with only in-frame sequences that have V and J called. A share of the clones is absent; for the studies checked, an unresolved V gene accounts for under half, and the remainder has no known explanation. V, J and clone size reflect that table, while D and trimming were determined from the DNA. A total of a few hundred thousand clones appear in this sample, roughly nine tenths of them only once. 6.2% of the sample lies in the top ten.

The rearrangement combines TRBV9 with TRBJ2-2; TRBD2 is a weak D gene call, 5 bases matching. Material for sequencing was peripheral blood. The TCR sequence derives from a man between 60 and 75 years old with acute or convalescent COVID-19. The CDR3: CASSVEGGSTGELFF. The nucleotide sequence reads TGTGCCAGCAGCGTAGAAGGTGGGAGTACCGGGGAGCTGTTTTTT.